These 22 T cell receptor beta chains share one sample of origin, sequenced in a study of identical twins. TCRdb re-called the 5' RACE reads with MiXCR, one entry per CDR3 protein. The table records hundreds of thousands of distinct CDR3 sequences, approximately 6% of them present only once. The specimen was naive T cells sorted from blood. The receptors derive from a man in his late teens or twenties in good health.

In this sample, this clonotype turned up a few times. V gene TRBV28 combines with J gene TRBJ2-7, with 9 bases identical to TRBD1. V was pared by 5 bases and J by 8 bases, with 10 bases of the junction left unmatched. CDR3 length: 14 amino acids. From germline, CDR1 is MDHEN and CDR2 SYDVKM. CDR3 amino acids: CASSRTGAYNQQYF. In DNA, the CDR3 is TGTGCCAGCAGTAGGACAGGGGCGTATAACCAGCAGTACTTC.

This clonotype has only a few counts. The V and J genes are TRBV27 and TRBJ2-7; 9 nucleotides line up with TRBD1. J gave up 2 bases and V 7 bases, and 6 bases lay outside the gene matches. The CDR3 has 14 amino acids. Germline V gene lookup returns CDR1 MNHEY and CDR2 SMNVEV (reference sequence). This chain's CDR3 is CASTSGQGTYEQYF. For the CDR3, the DNA is TGTGCCAGCACCTCGGGACAGGGAACCTACGAGCAGTACTTC.

In its sample, this clonotype was seen a few times. The genes are TRBV20-1 and TRBJ2-5, with D possibly matching TRBD1 (5 bases). Germline-derived CDR1 and CDR2 are DFQATT and SNEGSKA (reference sequence). The CDR3 spans 11 residues. Trimming removed 3 bases at V and 5 bases at J, with 7 bases between. The CDR3 coding sequence is TGCAGTGCTAGGAAGGGGGAGACCCAGTACTTC. It translates to CSARKGETQYF.

This clonotype showed up many times. The chain has TRBV12-3 or TRBV12-4 and TRBJ1-5; 10 nucleotides match TRBD1. With 4 bases clipped from V and 2 bases from J, the junction kept 11 bases outside the gene matches. This CDR3 region has 18 residues. This chain's CDR3 is CASSYRPPGTGGNQPQHF. For the CDR3, the DNA is TGTGCCAGCAGTTATAGACCCCCCGGGACAGGGGGCAATCAGCCCCAGCATTTT.

This clonotype was counted at least ten times. This chain connects TRBV10-3 to TRBJ2-3; D might be TRBD2 (6 bases). Trimming stripped 2 bases from V and 3 bases from J, with 12 bases between. Germline CDR1 ENHRY, CDR2 SYGVKD. There are 15 residues in the CDR3. Here the CDR3 reads CAISETVEGTDTQYF. DNA for the CDR3: TGTGCCATCAGTGAGACGGTGGAGGGGACAGATACGCAGTATTTT.

At least ten counts were recorded for this clonotype. This chain connects TRBV5-1 to TRBJ2-7, with 10 bases lining up with TRBD1. This CDR3 is built from 14 residues. Unmatched junction bases numbered 3, after V lost 3 bases and J lost 3 bases. Germline-derived CDR1 and CDR2 are SGHRS and YFSETQ. CDR3 nucleotide sequence: TGCGCCAGCAGCTCCGGGACAGGGGACTACGAGCAGTACGTC. Its protein is CASSSGTGDYEQYV.

This clonotype was seen only a few times. This chain uses TRBV6-2 or TRBV6-3 with TRBJ2-1; 7 bases align to TRBD2. Germline CDR1 and CDR2: MNHEY and SVGEGT. The V and J ends lost 6 bases and 4 bases, in that order; junction bases with no gene match: 9. The CDR3 length is 15 residues. In nucleotides, the CDR3 is TGTGCCAGCAGCCCGCCTAGCGGAGCTTACAATGAGCAGTTCTTC. Translated, it gives CASSPPSGAYNEQFF.

This rearrangement joins TRBV7-6 to TRBJ2-5; D unresolved. The CDR3 sequence is 15 residues long. V lost 6 bases, J lost 4 bases, and 18 bases lay in between. Germline-derived CDR1 and CDR2 are SGHVS and FNYEAQ. CDR3 coding DNA: TGTGCCAGCAGGGCTTGGTCCGACCCCGGAGAGACCCAGTACTTC. Amino acid sequence: CASRAWSDPGETQYF.

The sample holds many counts of this clonotype. This sequence joins TRBV5-1 and TRBJ2-5, with a weak D call TRBD1 (6 bases). The germline CDR1 and CDR2 sequences are SGHRS and YFSETQ. This CDR3 spans 16 amino acids. V was shortened by 1 base and J by 4 bases, with 17 bases between the two germline ends. CDR3 sequence reads: CASSLSAGAALETQYF. The CDR3 DNA follows: TGCGCCAGCAGCTTGTCCGCAGGGGCCGCCCTAGAGACCCAGTACTTC.

This clonotype came up many times. V usage is TRBV12-3 or TRBV12-4 and J usage is TRBJ1-1; tentative D call: TRBD1 (6 bases). V was trimmed by 3 bases and J by 0 bases, leaving 26 bases between them. The CDR3 is 20 amino acids. Here the CDR3 DNA reads TGTGCCAGCAGTTTTGACGGTCATTCTGGACAAGGGGGGATGAACACTGAAGCTTTCTTT. Its protein product is CASSFDGHSGQGGMNTEAFF.

The V call is TRBV7-2, the J call TRBJ2-1; no definite D call. Germline loops: CDR1 SGHTA, CDR2 FQGNSA. CDR3 length: 14 residues. V was pared by 4 bases and J by 6 bases, with 13 bases between. The CDR3 nucleotides are TGTGCCAGCAGCTCCTTCGAGGCGGCCAATGAGCAGTTCTTC. This sequence encodes CASSSFEAANEQFF. The complete variable domain, with remaining parts taken from reference TRBV7-2 and TRBJ2-1, reads GAGVSQSPSNKVTEKGKDVELRCDPISGHTALYWYRQSLGQGLEFLIYFQGNSAPDKSGLPSDRFSAERTGGSVSTLTIQRTQQEDSAVYLCASSSFEAANEQFFGPGTRLTVL.

This chain uses TRBV9 with TRBJ2-7, with 15 nucleotides matching TRBD2. V lost 4 bases, J lost 10 bases, and 9 bases stayed unmatched. CDR1 and CDR2 (germline): SGDLS, YYNGEE. The CDR3 has 15 amino acids. Here the CDR3 reads CASSISGTSGGLQYF. CDR3 bases: TGTGCCAGCAGCATTTCCGGGACTAGCGGGGGGTTACAGTACTTC.

This clonotype was seen only a few times. This chain joins TRBV20-1 and TRBJ1-1; D unclear. The CDR3 runs 13 residues. Germline CDR1 reads DFQATT; CDR2 reads SNEGSKA (reference sequence). V was trimmed by 5 bases and J by 6 bases, leaving 16 bases between them. The CDR3 DNA sequence: TGCAGTGCTGCTTCAATGCCTGGGGCTGAAGCTTTCTTT. Its protein product is CSAASMPGAEAFF.

Ten or more counts support this clonotype. CDR3 bases: TGTGCCAGCAGTCAAGACCCGGGACTATACACCGGGGAGCTGTTTTTT. Its translation is CASSQDPGLYTGELFF. The chain carries TRBV11-3 and TRBJ2-2; TRBD2 matches at 7 bases. Germline CDR1 SGHNT, CDR2 YENEEA. The CDR3 is made up of 16 amino acids. V lost 6 bases and J lost 3; bases outside the gene matches: 10.

This clonotype has more than one count but fewer than ten. The V gene is TRBV6-6, the J gene TRBJ2-3, with no clear D. The CDR3 contains 13 residues. Germline V gene data show CDR1 as MNHNY and CDR2 as SVGAGI (reference sequence). The V and J ends lost 5 bases and 6 bases respectively, with 12 bases between them. The CDR3 protein is CASSNAIGDTQYF. The CDR3 coding sequence is TGTGCCAGCAGTAACGCAATAGGTGATACGCAGTATTTT.

This clonotype was picked up a small number of times. The chain is built from TRBV5-1 and TRBJ2-4; 8 nucleotides align to TRBD2. The V segment lost 4 bases and the J segment 8 bases; nucleotides outside the gene matches: 11. This CDR3 is built from 15 residues. Germline CDR1 SGHRS, CDR2 YFSETQ. DNA of the CDR3: TGCGCCAGCAGCCTCGGGGGGGGAGGTCTGGACATTCAGTACTTC. It encodes CASSLGGGGLDIQYF.

In this sample, this clonotype turned up many times. V gene TRBV29-1 combines with J gene TRBJ2-1, with 11 bases identical to TRBD2. V lost 0 bases and J lost 11; bases outside the gene matches: 6. The CDR3 spans 14 residues. In germline, CDR1 is SQVTM, CDR2 ANQGSEA. The CDR3 protein is CSVEDPRLAGQQFF. DNA of the CDR3: TGCAGCGTTGAAGATCCGCGACTAGCGGGACAGCAGTTCTTC.

The table lists this clonotype with many counts. V and J are TRBV28 and TRBJ2-6; TRBD1 matches 8 bases. With V trimmed by 8 bases and J by 2 bases, 2 bases remained unmatched. The CDR3 sequence is 14 residues long. Germline V lookup: CDR1 MDHEN, CDR2 SYDVKM. The CDR3 nucleotides read TGTGCCAGCCACAGGGGGACTGGGGCCAACGTCCTGACTTTC. It is translated as CASHRGTGANVLTF.

The table lists this clonotype with many counts. This chain's CDR3 is CASSPIYEQYF. CDR3 in DNA: TGTGCCAGCAGCCCCATCTACGAGCAGTACTTC. The V call is TRBV7-2, the J call TRBJ2-7; D ambiguous. The CDR3 has 11 residues. The V end was cut by 5 bases, the J end by 3 bases, with 5 bases between. Germline V lookup: CDR1 SGHTA, CDR2 FQGNSA. The whole variable domain, filled in from reference TRBV7-2 and TRBJ2-7, reads GAGVSQSPSNKVTEKGKDVELRCDPISGHTALYWYRQSLGQGLEFLIYFQGNSAPDKSGLPSDRFSAERTGGSVSTLTIQRTQQEDSAVYLCASSPIYEQYFGPGTRLTVT.

A few counts support this clonotype. The rearrangement uses TRBV29-1 and TRBJ2-1, with 9 bases identical to TRBD2. CDR1 and CDR2 from the germline V gene are SQVTM and ANQGSEA. Trimming cost V 7 bases and J 4 bases; bases outside gene matches: 5. This CDR3 comprises 13 residues. The CDR3 region has the DNA TGCAGCGGGGCTAGCGGGAATTACAATGAGCAGTTCTTC. As protein: CSGASGNYNEQFF.

In its sample, this clonotype was seen many times. The rearrangement joins TRBV12-3 or TRBV12-4 to TRBJ1-4; D uncertain. Trimming pared 2 bases from V and 11 bases from J, leaving 15 bases between. This CDR3 comprises 14 residues. The CDR3 loop reads CASSLSSEVGKLFF. In nucleotides, the CDR3 is TGTGCCAGCAGTTTATCTTCAGAGGTTGGGAAACTGTTTTTT.

The chain couples TRBV2 to TRBJ2-5, with 8 bases that match TRBD2. Germline lookup yields CDR1 SNHLY and CDR2 FYNNEI. This CDR3 is built from 14 residues. Trimming removed 7 bases from V and 5 bases from J; junction bases left unmatched: 9. The CDR3: CASTRGGSGETQYF. DNA for the CDR3: TGTGCCAGCACCCGGGGGGGTTCGGGGGAGACCCAGTACTTC.